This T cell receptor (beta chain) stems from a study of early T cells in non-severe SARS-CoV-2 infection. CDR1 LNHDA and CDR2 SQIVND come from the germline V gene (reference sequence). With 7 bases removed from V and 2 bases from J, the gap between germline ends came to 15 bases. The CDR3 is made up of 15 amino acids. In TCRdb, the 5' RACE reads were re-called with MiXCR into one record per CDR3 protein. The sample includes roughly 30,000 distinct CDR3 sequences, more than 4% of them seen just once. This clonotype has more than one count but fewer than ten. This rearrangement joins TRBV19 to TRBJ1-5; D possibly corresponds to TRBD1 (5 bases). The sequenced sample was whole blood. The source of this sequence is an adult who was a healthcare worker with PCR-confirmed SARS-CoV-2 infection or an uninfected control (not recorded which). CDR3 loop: CASTSIGGGNQPQHF. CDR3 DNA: TGTGCCAGTACCTCCATTGGGGGGGGCAATCAGCCCCAGCATTTT. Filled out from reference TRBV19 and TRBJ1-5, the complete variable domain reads DGGITQSPKYLFRKEGQNVTLSCEQNLNHDAMYWYRQDPGQGLRLIYYSQIVNDFQKGDIAEGYSVSREKKESFPLTVTSAQKNPTAFYLCASTSIGGGNQPQHFGDGTRLSIL.